The 9 T cell receptor beta chains listed next were all sequenced from one sample in a study of blood T cells in healthy people across ages. It was with a sample-barcoded 5' primer and a J-beta primer mix that a second PCR of roughly 7 to 12 cycles was run. TCRdb ran MiXCR on the 5' RACE reads and lists one entry per CDR3 protein. The sample comprises roughly 800,000 distinct CDR3 sequences, 58% of which are singletons, and around 20% rests with the top ten. The sequencing sample was made of blood. These receptors all come from a man aged 30 to 39 in good health.

V usage is TRBV5-5 and J usage is TRBJ2-1; D is unclear. The germline CDR1 and CDR2 sequences are SGHKS and YYEKEE (reference sequence). CDR3 length: 15 amino acids. Trimming cost V 4 bases and J 9 bases, with 20 bases left between them. This CDR3 is CASSRGFAMSREQFF. The CDR3 nucleotides read TGTGCCAGCAGCCGAGGTTTTGCCATGAGCCGTGAGCAGTTCTTC. The full variable domain, rest sourced from reference TRBV5-5 and TRBJ2-1, is DAGVTQSPTHLIKTRGQQVTLRCSPISGHKSVSWYQQVLGQGPQFIFQYYEKEERGRGNFPDRFSARQFPNYSSELNVNALLLGDSALYLCASSRGFAMSREQFFGPGTRLTVL.

This clonotype turned up a few times. The chain has TRBV4-3 and TRBJ2-1; the D gene is possibly TRBD2 (5 bases). In germline, CDR1 is LGHNA, CDR2 YSLEER. V lost 1 base, J lost 9 bases, and 13 bases lay in between. The CDR3 totals 14 residues. The CDR3 is CASSQVMRVGEQFF. The CDR3 bases are TGCGCCAGCAGCCAAGTTATGAGGGTGGGTGAGCAGTTCTTC.

J is TRBJ2-1 and V is TRBV20-1; 9 bases are shared with TRBD1. The CDR3 has 19 amino acids. Germline CDR1 and CDR2: DFQATT and SNEGSKA (reference sequence). After removal of 7 bases from V and 0 bases from J, the junction contained 19 bases not matched to a gene. The CDR3 here is CSVLSDRGEVYDSYNEQFF. CDR3 coding DNA: TGCAGTGTACTGTCGGACAGGGGAGAGGTCTACGACTCCTACAATGAGCAGTTCTTC.

V and J are TRBV5-1 and TRBJ2-7; 8 bases fit TRBD1. Germline assignment: CDR1 SGHRS and CDR2 YFSETQ. The V and J ends lost 0 bases and 7 bases, in that order; junction bases with no gene match: 15. The CDR3 has 17 residues. The CDR3 DNA sequence: TGCGCCAGCAGCTTGGGAGTTCTGACAGGGGCCAGGGATGAGCAGTACTTC. Translation: CASSLGVLTGARDEQYF.

Here the CDR3 DNA reads TGTGCCAGCAGTTACGGTGCGGGAGGGCCCTACGAGCAGTACTTC. It translates to CASSYGAGGPYEQYF. The chain is built from TRBV6-2 or TRBV6-3 and TRBJ2-4; 9 positions match TRBD2. Judging by the DNA end, TRBJ2-7 fits better; the J call may be wrong. The CDR3 totals 15 residues. Germline V CDR1 and CDR2: MNHEY, SVGEGT.

The V call is TRBV5-6, the J call TRBJ2-1; weak D call: TRBD2 (5 bases). The germline CDR1 and CDR2 sequences are SGHDT and YYEEEE. This CDR3 spans 15 amino acids. V was pared by 1 base and J by 4 bases, with 12 bases between. CDR3 in amino acids: CASSLRREPYNEQFF. CDR3 nucleotide sequence: TGTGCCAGCAGCTTGAGAAGGGAGCCATACAATGAGCAGTTCTTC.

This clonotype has more than one count but fewer than ten. The rearrangement links TRBV7-2 to TRBJ2-3, with 15 bases fitting TRBD2. CDR3 size: 16 residues. The germline gives CDR1 SGHTA, CDR2 FQGNSA. V gave up 8 bases and J gave up 6 bases; unmatched junction bases: 9. This CDR3 is CASLRVGLAGGDTQYF. CDR3 bases: TGTGCCAGCCTGCGGGTCGGACTAGCGGGAGGGGATACGCAGTATTTT.

This clonotype was detected a few times. The V gene is TRBV6-2 or TRBV6-3, the J gene TRBJ2-5, with 8 bases lining up with TRBD1. Germline CDR1 and CDR2: MNHEY and SVGEGT. The CDR3 contains 22 residues. V shed 0 bases and J 1 base; nucleotides not matched to a gene: 22. CDR3 nucleotides: TGTGCCAGCAGTTACTCTCCCGGGACAGGCCCCGACCTGGTAGCGGCCCAAGAGACCCAGTACTTC. Residues: CASSYSPGTGPDLVAAQETQYF.

The CDR3 protein is CATSRRGDEQFF. CDR3 coding DNA: TGTGCCACCAGCAGGAGGGGCGATGAGCAGTTCTTC. J is TRBJ2-1 and V is TRBV15; D may be TRBD1 or TRBD2 (5 bases each). The germline CDR1 and CDR2 sequences are LNHNV and YYDKDF (reference sequence). Trimming removed 3 bases from V and 8 bases from J, with 8 bases in between. This CDR3 region has 12 residues.